One and the same sample provided the 27 T cell receptor beta chains below, sequenced in a study of graft-versus-host responses after intestinal transplantation. The antigens for these receptors are not known. Generated by immunoSEQ multiplex PCR, the TCRdb table keeps only in-frame clones and is missing some. The table records over 120,000 clones, 80% to 95% of them present only once. Here the sequenced sample was unstimulated CD4+ T cells sorted from spleen or lymph node cells, taken before intestinal transplant. All receptors derive from a human donor who received an intestinal transplant.

The rearrangement uses TRBV28 and TRBJ1-3; TRBD1 matches 9 bases. CDR1 and CDR2 from the germline V gene are MDHEN and SYDVKM. With V trimmed by 5 bases and J by 3 bases, 8 bases remained unmatched. The length of the CDR3 is 16 residues. CDR3 sequence reads: CASSLTGGRSGNTIYF. The DNA of the CDR3 is TGTGCCAGCAGTCTCACAGGGGGCCGAAGTGGAAACACCATATATTTT.

The chain combines TRBV19 with TRBJ1-3; D is ambiguous. V was shortened by 3 bases and J by 3 bases, with 9 bases between the two germline ends. CDR3 length: 14 amino acids. In germline, CDR1 is LNHDA, CDR2 SQIVND (reference sequence). This CDR3 is CASSIRGYGNTIYF. The CDR3 DNA follows: TGTGCCAGTAGTATCCGAGGTTATGGAAACACCATATATTTT.

This rearrangement joins TRBV5-4 to TRBJ1-2; possible D gene TRBD1, 5 bases. CDR3 length equals 15 residues. Germline V lookup: CDR1 SGHNT, CDR2 YYREEE (reference sequence). V lost 0 bases and J lost 5, with 14 bases in between. The CDR3 bases are TGTGCCAGCAGCTTGGCCCCCCGGGACGGTTATGGCTACACCTTC. This encodes CASSLAPRDGYGYTF.

This chain uses TRBV28 with TRBJ2-4; D unclear. V dropped 6 bases and J dropped 6 bases, with 18 bases sitting between them. CDR3 length: 15 residues. CDR1 and CDR2 from the germline V gene are MDHEN and SYDVKM. The CDR3 DNA is TGTGCCAGCAGCTCCCCCCTACCCGCGGCAAACATTCAGTACTTC. This sequence encodes CASSSPLPAANIQYF.

The chain is built from TRBV4-1 and TRBJ2-3; no firm D call. CDR3 size: 14 residues. CDR1 MGHRA and CDR2 YSYEKL come from the germline V gene. Trimming pared 0 bases from V and 1 base from J, leaving 5 bases between. CDR3 DNA: TGCGCCAGCAGCCAAGAACGGGGCACAGATACGCAGTATTTT. Protein: CASSQERGTDTQYF.

In DNA form, the CDR3 reads TGCGCCAGCAGCTCAACCCAGGGGGCGCTTGGTACGCAGTATTTT. Translating it yields CASSSTQGALGTQYF. V gene TRBV5-1 combines with J gene TRBJ2-3; the match to TRBD1 covers 8 bases. Germline V lookup: CDR1 SGHRS, CDR2 YFSETQ. The CDR3 loop spans 15 amino acids. J was trimmed by 8 bases and V by 3 bases; bases with no gene match: 11.

The V and J genes are TRBV5-1 and TRBJ2-2; tentatively, D is TRBD1 or TRBD2 (7 bases each). Germline lookup yields CDR1 SGHRS and CDR2 YFSETQ. The CDR3 runs to 15 residues. The V and J ends lost 4 bases and 5 bases respectively, with 15 bases between them. The CDR3 DNA is TGCGCCAGCAGCCCGAGACAGGGAGGGACCGGGGAGCTGTTTTTT. The encoded protein is CASSPRQGGTGELFF. Full variable domain (outside the CDR3, taken from reference TRBV5-1 and TRBJ2-2): KAGVTQTPRYLIKTRGQQVTLSCSPISGHRSVSWYQQTPGQGLQFLFEYFSETQRNKGNFPGRFSGRQFSNSRSEMNVSTLELGDSALYLCASSPRQGGTGELFFGEGSRLTVL.

The chain carries TRBV6-1 and TRBJ1-5; weak D call: TRBD1 (5 bases). The CDR3 totals 16 residues. Trimming removed 4 bases from V and 7 bases from J, with 20 bases in between. CDR1 and CDR2 from the germline V gene are MNHNS and SASEGT. CDR3 region: CASSGRDFWEGQPQHF. CDR3 nucleotide sequence: TGTGCCAGCAGTGGCCGGGACTTCTGGGAGGGGCAGCCCCAGCATTTT.

The chain uses TRBV7-8 and TRBJ2-7; D assignment may be TRBD1 or TRBD2 (5 bases each). CDR1 and CDR2 (germline): SGHVS, FQNEAQ. Trimming stripped 3 bases from V and 2 bases from J, with 17 bases between. This CDR3 has 16 amino acids. The CDR3 protein is CASSLSPVRGPYEQYF. DNA for the CDR3: TGTGCCAGCAGCTTGTCCCCCGTCCGGGGCCCCTACGAGCAGTACTTC.

The chain is built from TRBV7-2 and TRBJ2-4, with TRBD1 matching over 7 bases. V lost 2 bases to trimming and J lost 4 bases; unmatched junction nucleotides: 5. The germline V gene encodes CDR1 SGHTA and CDR2 FQGNSA. The CDR3 sequence is 15 residues long. The CDR3 loop reads CASSLSVQGKNIQYF. CDR3 nucleotides: TGTGCCAGCAGCTTATCTGTACAGGGGAAAAACATTCAGTACTTC.

The chain recombines TRBV28 with TRBJ2-7, with TRBD1 identical over 9 bases. The CDR3 contains 14 residues. Germline V CDR1 and CDR2: MDHEN, SYDVKM. Trimming took 8 bases from V and 4 from J; bases not matched to a gene: 9. The chain's CDR3 is CASVGGTGFYEQYF. DNA of the CDR3: TGTGCCAGCGTAGGCGGGACAGGGTTTTACGAGCAGTACTTC.

This clone has a single count. The CDR3 nucleotides are TGTGCCAGCAGCTTTAGTGGCGGGGAGACCCAGTACTTC. It yields the protein CASSFSGGETQYF. The V gene is TRBV7-6, the J gene TRBJ2-5; perhaps TRBD2 as D (5 bases). This CDR3 has 13 amino acids. CDR1 is SGHVS and CDR2 is FNYEAQ in the germline V gene. Trimming cost V 3 bases and J 5 bases, with 10 bases left between them.

The J gene is TRBJ1-4, the V gene TRBV19; 7 positions agree with TRBD1. The germline CDR1 and CDR2 sequences are LNHDA and SQIVND (reference sequence). There are 14 residues in the CDR3. V trimming: 9 bases; J trimming: 5 bases; junction bases outside the gene matches: 9. The CDR3 spells CARPLGQYNEKLFF. CDR3 in DNA: TGTGCCAGGCCCCTGGGACAGTACAATGAAAAACTGTTTTTT.

V gene TRBV19 combines with J gene TRBJ2-7, with D possibly matching TRBD1 (6 bases). Trimming removed 8 bases from V and 3 bases from J, with 17 bases in between. The CDR3 extends over 14 amino acids. CDR1 and CDR2 (germline): LNHDA, SQIVND (reference sequence). CDR3: CASLTGLRVYEQYF. CDR3 DNA sequence: TGTGCCAGTCTTACAGGGTTAAGGGTCTACGAGCAGTACTTC.

The gene calls are TRBV6-5 and TRBJ2-1; TRBD2 might be the D (6 bases). Germline assignment: CDR1 MNHEY and CDR2 SVGAGI. This CDR3 has 13 amino acids. With 1 base removed from V and 9 bases from J, the gap between germline ends came to 10 bases. CDR3 sequence: CASSYLDGSEQFF. DNA of the CDR3: TGTGCCAGCAGTTACTTGGACGGGAGTGAGCAGTTCTTC.

The genes are TRBV11-2 and TRBJ2-5, with D perhaps TRBD1 (6 bases). The CDR3 has 15 amino acids. V lost 0 bases and J lost 2, with 10 bases in between. Germline V gives CDR1 SGHAT, CDR2 FQNNGV. As DNA, the CDR3 is TGTGCCAGCAGCTTAGACAGGGGCTTGCAAGAGACCCAGTACTTC. Amino acids: CASSLDRGLQETQYF. Variable domain in full (rest from reference TRBV11-2 and TRBJ2-5): EAGVAQSPRYKIIEKRQSVAFWCNPISGHATLYWYQQILGQGPKLLIQFQNNGVVDDSQLPKDRFSAERLKGVDSTLKIQPAKLEDSAVYLCASSLDRGLQETQYFGPGTRLLVL.

This clone was seen just once. The genes are TRBV10-3 and TRBJ2-3, with a weak D call TRBD2 (5 bases). The germline CDR1 and CDR2 sequences are ENHRY and SYGVKD. The V end was cut by 2 bases, the J end by 2 bases, with 8 bases between. The CDR3 spans 14 residues. The CDR3, as DNA: TGTGCCATCAGTGAGGTCGGGAACACAGATACGCAGTATTTT. Its protein product is CAISEVGNTDTQYF.

The genes are TRBV5-5 and TRBJ2-1; TRBD2 agrees at 12 bases. The CDR3 spans 15 residues. In germline, CDR1 is SGHKS, CDR2 YYEKEE (reference sequence). Unmatched junction bases numbered 4, after V lost 3 bases and J lost 6 bases. The CDR3 is CASSYLAGGPNEQFF. The CDR3 nucleotides read TGTGCCAGCAGCTACCTAGCGGGAGGGCCCAATGAGCAGTTCTTC.

The chain joins TRBV18 to TRBJ2-2; D remains ambiguous. Germline V lookup: CDR1 KGHSH, CDR2 LQKENI. This CDR3 has 14 amino acids. V dropped 2 bases and J dropped 1 base, with 5 bases sitting between them. DNA for the CDR3: TGTGCCAGCTCACCAAAAGGGAACACCGGGGAGCTGTTTTTT. Translating gives CASSPKGNTGELFF.

The genes are TRBV7-9 and TRBJ2-1, with 10 bases identical to TRBD2. The V segment lost 4 bases and the J segment 12 bases; nucleotides outside the gene matches: 6. Germline lookup yields CDR1 SEHNR and CDR2 FQNEAQ (reference sequence). The CDR3 sequence is 13 residues long. CDR3 loop: CASSSEVAGGQFF. CDR3 coding DNA: TGTGCCAGCAGCTCCGAGGTAGCGGGAGGGCAGTTCTTC.

The V and J genes are TRBV7-2 and TRBJ1-6, with 7 bases that match TRBD1. V shed 4 bases and J 4 bases; nucleotides not matched to a gene: 1. CDR3 length: 14 residues. Per the germline V gene, CDR1 is SGHTA and CDR2 is FQGNSA. CDR3: CASSSGQYNSPLHF. The DNA for the CDR3 is TGTGCCAGCAGCTCGGGACAGTATAATTCACCCCTCCACTTT.

The V gene is TRBV5-4, the J gene TRBJ2-1, with 9 positions matching TRBD2. The CDR3 is 14 amino acids. V gave up 3 bases and J gave up 6 bases; unmatched junction bases: 4. Germline V gene lookup returns CDR1 SGHNT and CDR2 YYREEE (reference sequence). The CDR3 reads CASSSQAGGNEQFF. DNA for the CDR3: TGTGCCAGCAGCTCCCAAGCGGGAGGCAATGAGCAGTTCTTC.

This clone was found once. CDR3: CASSTQMNTEAFF. The CDR3 region has the DNA TGTGCCAGTAGTACCCAGATGAACACTGAAGCTTTCTTT. The chain joins TRBV19 to TRBJ1-1; D not resolved. Between the trimmed V and J ends, which lost 4 bases and 0 bases, there was a span of 6 bases. The CDR3 runs 13 residues. Germline V gives CDR1 LNHDA, CDR2 SQIVND (reference sequence).

The chain joins TRBV19 to TRBJ1-4, with unresolved D. V was pared by 3 bases and J by 1 base, with 6 bases between. The CDR3 loop spans 14 amino acids. The germline CDR1 and CDR2 sequences are LNHDA and SQIVND (reference sequence). CDR3 nucleotides: TGTGCCAGTAGTATTTTGGGAACTAATGAAAAACTGTTTTTT. Its protein is CASSILGTNEKLFF.

The chain recombines TRBV28 with TRBJ2-6, with D unresolved. Trimming removed 6 bases at V and 10 bases at J, with 7 bases between. Germline V gives CDR1 MDHEN, CDR2 SYDVKM. This CDR3 is built from 11 residues. The CDR3 DNA reads TGTGCCAGCAGGAGCAGGAACGTCCTGACTTTC. Translation gives CASRSRNVLTF.

V usage is TRBV5-1 and J usage is TRBJ2-7; D is perhaps TRBD2 (5 bases). CDR3 length equals 12 residues. V dropped 2 bases and J dropped 7 bases, with 10 bases sitting between them. The germline V gene has CDR1 SGHRS and CDR2 YFSETQ. CDR3 nucleotide sequence: TGCGCCAGCAGCTTCTACACGGGGGAGCAGTACTTC. It is translated as CASSFYTGEQYF.

The J gene is TRBJ1-3, the V gene TRBV5-1; no clear D. The germline gives CDR1 SGHRS, CDR2 YFSETQ. The V and J ends lost 0 bases and 0 bases respectively, with 10 bases between them. The CDR3 is 16 residues long. CDR3 nucleotide sequence: TGCGCCAGCAGCTTGGGTCAACTGACCTCTGGAAACACCATATATTTT. Residues: CASSLGQLTSGNTIYF.